The clone carrying this TCR beta chain was observed a handful of times. This specimen comes from a study of T cells in Graves' hyperthyroidism and ophthalmopathy. Study summary: Peripheral blood was obtained at initial diagnosis, preceding any treatment.

Lactation, pregnancy, other autoimmune disease or uncontrolled infection excluded patients. The CDR3 has 17 amino acids. Germline V lookup: CDR1 SGHRS, CDR2 YFSETQ. The trim removed 4 bases at V and 0 bases at J, leaving 10 bases unmatched. Amplification yielded TCR beta CDR3 regions, with RNA transcripts as the source. The primer set for the first-round RT-PCR of the TCR CDR3 was HTBI. MiXCR, run by TCRdb on the multiplex PCR reads, gives a single entry per CDR3 protein. The repertoire has fewer than 750,000 distinct CDR3 sequences, more than 14% of them found once; the top ten carry 12%. The source material was blood. This receptor was identified in a woman aged 45-65 years with Graves' ophthalmopathy. The rearrangement joins TRBV5-1 to TRBJ2-1; 7 positions agree with TRBD1. In DNA form, the CDR3 reads TGCGCCAGCAGCCCGATAAGGGGGCAGAGCTCCTACAATGAGCAGTTCTTC. Protein sequence: CASSPIRGQSSYNEQFF. The full variable domain, with the rest looked up from reference TRBV5-1 and TRBJ2-1, is KAGVTQTPRYLIKTRGQQVTLSCSPISGHRSVSWYQQTPGQGLQFLFEYFSETQRNKGNFPGRFSGRQFSNSRSEMNVSTLELGDSALYLCASSPIRGQSSYNEQFFGPGTRLTVL.